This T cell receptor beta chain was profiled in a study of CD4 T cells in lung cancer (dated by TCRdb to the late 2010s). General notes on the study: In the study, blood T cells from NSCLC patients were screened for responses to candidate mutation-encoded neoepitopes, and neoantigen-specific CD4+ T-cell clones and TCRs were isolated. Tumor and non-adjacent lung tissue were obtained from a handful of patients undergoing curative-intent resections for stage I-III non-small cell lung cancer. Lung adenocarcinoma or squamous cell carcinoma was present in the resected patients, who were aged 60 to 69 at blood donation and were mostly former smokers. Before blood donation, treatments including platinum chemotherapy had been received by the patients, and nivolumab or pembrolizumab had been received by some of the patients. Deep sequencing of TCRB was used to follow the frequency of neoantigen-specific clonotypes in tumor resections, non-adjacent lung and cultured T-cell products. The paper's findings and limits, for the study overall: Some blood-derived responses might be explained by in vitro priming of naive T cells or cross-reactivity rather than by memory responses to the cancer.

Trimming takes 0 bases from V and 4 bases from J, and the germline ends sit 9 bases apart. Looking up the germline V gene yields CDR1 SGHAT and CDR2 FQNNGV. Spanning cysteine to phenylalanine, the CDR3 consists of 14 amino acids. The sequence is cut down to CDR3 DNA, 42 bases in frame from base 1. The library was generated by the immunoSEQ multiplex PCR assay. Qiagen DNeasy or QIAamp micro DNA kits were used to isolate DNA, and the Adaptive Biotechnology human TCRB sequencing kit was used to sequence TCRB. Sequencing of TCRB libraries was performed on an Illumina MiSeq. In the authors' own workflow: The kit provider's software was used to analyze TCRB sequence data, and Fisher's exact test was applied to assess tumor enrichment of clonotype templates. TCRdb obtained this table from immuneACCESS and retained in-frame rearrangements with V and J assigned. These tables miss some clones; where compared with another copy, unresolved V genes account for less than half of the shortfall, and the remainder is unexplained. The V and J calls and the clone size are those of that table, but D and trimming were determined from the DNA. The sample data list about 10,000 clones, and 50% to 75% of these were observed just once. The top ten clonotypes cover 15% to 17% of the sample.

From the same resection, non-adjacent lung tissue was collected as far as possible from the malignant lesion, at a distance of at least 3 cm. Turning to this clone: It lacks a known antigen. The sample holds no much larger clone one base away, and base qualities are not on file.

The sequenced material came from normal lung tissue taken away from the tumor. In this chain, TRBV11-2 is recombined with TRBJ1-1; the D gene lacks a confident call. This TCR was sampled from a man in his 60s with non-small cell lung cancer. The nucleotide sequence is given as TGTGCCAGCAGCTTAGAGGGAGGTGGCACTGAAGCTTTCTTT. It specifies CASSLEGGGTEAFF.